A selection of T cell receptor beta chains follows, all from one sample in a study of blood T cell repertoires in COVID-19. Libraries were prepared by immunoSEQ multiplex PCR; TCRdb keeps only in-frame clonotypes and omits some of them. The table records 300,000 to 350,000 clones, 75% to 90% of them present only once. Sequenced: peripheral blood. The receptors come from a woman aged 30 to 39 with COVID-19, enrolled during active disease. Both conserved end residues are part of each CDR3. Fields, in order: D gene, J gene, clone size, V gene, CDR3 DNA, CDR3 protein. D genes are given only for firm matches. Some rows have no size entry. The others give once, few or many, or a class for an expanded clone.

D gene: -; J gene: TRBJ1-3; clone size: -; V gene: TRBV5-8; CDR3 DNA: TGTGCCAGCAGCCTGTCCTTAACTGGAAACACCATATATTTT; CDR3 protein: CASSLSLTGNTIYF
D gene: TRBD1; J gene: TRBJ1-1; clone size: -; V gene: TRBV6-6; CDR3 DNA: TGTGCCAGCAGCCAGGGACAGAAGAACACTGAAGCTTTCTTT; CDR3 protein: CASSQGQKNTEAFF
D gene: TRBD1; J gene: TRBJ2-1; clone size: -; V gene: TRBV5-6; CDR3 DNA: TGTGCCAGCAGCCTTGGCCTAATTACAGGGGCTGCGAATGAGCAGTTCTTC; CDR3 protein: CASSLGLITGAANEQFF
D gene: TRBD2; J gene: TRBJ2-5; clone size: -; V gene: TRBV30; CDR3 DNA: TGTGCCTGGGACATAGCGGGAGGCCTAATACAGTACTTC; CDR3 protein: CAWDIAGGLIQYF
D gene: TRBD1; J gene: TRBJ1-1; clone size: -; V gene: TRBV3-1/TRBV3-2; CDR3 DNA: TGTGCCAGCAGCCAAGAGGACAGGGGGAGAGGCACTGAAGCTTTCTTT; CDR3 protein: CASSQEDRGRGTEAFF
D gene: -; J gene: TRBJ2-7; clone size: once; V gene: TRBV6-5; CDR3 DNA: TGTGCCAGCAGTTCCATAGTGTCATCAAAACCCTACGAGCAGTACTTC; CDR3 protein: CASSSIVSSKPYEQYF
D gene: -; J gene: TRBJ2-3; clone size: -; V gene: TRBV19; CDR3 DNA: TGTGCCAGTAGGAGAGGGCTGTCTAATGAGGATACGCAGTATTTT; CDR3 protein: CASRRGLSNEDTQYF
D gene: TRBD1; J gene: TRBJ1-1; clone size: -; V gene: TRBV25-1; CDR3 DNA: TGTGCCAGCAGTGAATTTTTCTGGGCAGGGGGCACGCGAGGGGCTTTCTTT; CDR3 protein: CASSEFFWAGGTRGAFF
D gene: TRBD2; J gene: TRBJ2-2; clone size: -; V gene: TRBV10-1; CDR3 DNA: TGCGCCTGTAGGGAGGGCCCCACCGGGGAGCTGTTTTTT; CDR3 protein: CACREGPTGELFF
D gene: -; J gene: TRBJ1-1; clone size: -; V gene: TRBV5-1; CDR3 DNA: TGCGCCAGCAGCTCGGCGGCTGTTCAATCTATGAACACTGAAGCTTTCTTT; CDR3 protein: CASSSAAVQSMNTEAFF
D gene: TRBD2; J gene: TRBJ2-5; clone size: -; V gene: TRBV5-1; CDR3 DNA: TGCGCCAGCAGCCCCACCGGGACTAGCGGGAGGCTCCAAGAGACCCAGTACTTC; CDR3 protein: CASSPTGTSGRLQETQYF
D gene: -; J gene: TRBJ2-7; clone size: once; V gene: TRBV9; CDR3 DNA: TGTGCCAGCAGCGTAGGTGGGAGAGCCTACGAGCAGTACTTC; CDR3 protein: CASSVGGRAYEQYF
D gene: -; J gene: TRBJ2-7; clone size: -; V gene: TRBV5-1; CDR3 DNA: TGCGCCAGCAGCTTTGCGCCGCCGGAGGAGCAGTACTTC; CDR3 protein: CASSFAPPEEQYF
D gene: TRBD1; J gene: TRBJ1-3; clone size: once; V gene: TRBV6-6; CDR3 DNA: TGTGCCAGCAGGCAAAACAGGGGCGCTGGAAACACCATATATTTT; CDR3 protein: CASRQNRGAGNTIYF
D gene: -; J gene: TRBJ1-4; clone size: -; V gene: TRBV28; CDR3 DNA: TGTGCCAGCAGTTTAGCGGGACGGGAAAAACTGTTTTTT; CDR3 protein: CASSLAGREKLFF
D gene: TRBD2; J gene: TRBJ2-7; clone size: -; V gene: TRBV10-3; CDR3 DNA: TGTGCCATCAGAACGACTAGCGGGGAGTCCTACGAGCAGTACTTC; CDR3 protein: CAIRTTSGESYEQYF
D gene: TRBD2; J gene: TRBJ2-1; clone size: once; V gene: TRBV24-1; CDR3 DNA: TGTGCCACGCAACTAGCGGGAGGGCGAAACTACCTCAATGAGCAGTTCTTC; CDR3 protein: CATQLAGGRNYLNEQFF
D gene: -; J gene: TRBJ2-1; clone size: -; V gene: TRBV9; CDR3 DNA: TGTGCCAGCAGCGTAGTGGCGGGGGCGAACAATGAGCAGTTCTTC; CDR3 protein: CASSVVAGANNEQFF
D gene: -; J gene: TRBJ2-3; clone size: -; V gene: TRBV28; CDR3 DNA: TGTGCCAGCAGTTTGATACAGGGTGGCACAGATACGCAGTATTTT; CDR3 protein: CASSLIQGGTDTQYF
D gene: TRBD2; J gene: TRBJ2-1; clone size: -; V gene: TRBV5-4; CDR3 DNA: TGTGCCAGCAGCTTACGATTAGCGGGATCCAGGAGCTCCTACAATGAGCAGTTCTTC; CDR3 protein: CASSLRLAGSRSSYNEQFF
D gene: TRBD2; J gene: TRBJ2-5; clone size: -; V gene: TRBV6-4; CDR3 DNA: TGTGCCAGCAGTGCCCGGGCGGGGGAAGAGACCCAGTACTTC; CDR3 protein: CASSARAGEETQYF
D gene: TRBD1; J gene: TRBJ1-6; clone size: -; V gene: TRBV28; CDR3 DNA: TGTGCCACCATTTCAGGGGGGAATTCACCCCTCCACTTT; CDR3 protein: CATISGGNSPLHF
D gene: -; J gene: TRBJ1-5; clone size: -; V gene: TRBV6-1; CDR3 DNA: TGTGCCAGCAGTGAAATCAGAGGTAGCCAGCCCCAGCATTTT; CDR3 protein: CASSEIRGSQPQHF
D gene: TRBD2; J gene: TRBJ2-5; clone size: -; V gene: TRBV19; CDR3 DNA: TGTGCCAGTACCCCGGGACTACATAAAGAGACCCAGTACTTC; CDR3 protein: CASTPGLHKETQYF
D gene: TRBD2; J gene: TRBJ2-1; clone size: -; V gene: TRBV13; CDR3 DNA: TGTGCCAGCAGCCGAACCACCCTAGCGGGAGTGGGGAATGAGCAGTTCTTC; CDR3 protein: CASSRTTLAGVGNEQFF
D gene: -; J gene: TRBJ1-1; clone size: -; V gene: TRBV29-1; CDR3 DNA: TGCAGCGTTGAGGTCGGGGACTACACTGAAGCTTTCTTT; CDR3 protein: CSVEVGDYTEAFF
D gene: TRBD1; J gene: TRBJ1-2; clone size: -; V gene: TRBV2; CDR3 DNA: TGTGCCAGCAGTACGACAGGGGTGGATGGCTACACCTTC; CDR3 protein: CASSTTGVDGYTF
D gene: -; J gene: TRBJ1-2; clone size: -; V gene: TRBV7-9; CDR3 DNA: TGTGCCAGCAGCTTAGCCTTGGCCAGCTATGGCTACACCTTC; CDR3 protein: CASSLALASYGYTF
D gene: -; J gene: TRBJ1-3; clone size: -; V gene: TRBV6-2/TRBV6-3; CDR3 DNA: TGTGCCAGCAGCCGGGGCGCAAACTCTGGAAACACCATATATTTT; CDR3 protein: CASSRGANSGNTIYF
D gene: -; J gene: TRBJ2-1; clone size: -; V gene: TRBV5-1; CDR3 DNA: TGCGCCAGCAGCTTGGCTTTAGCCACGAGCTCCTACAATGAGCAGTTCTTC; CDR3 protein: CASSLALATSSYNEQFF
D gene: TRBD1; J gene: TRBJ1-1; clone size: -; V gene: TRBV28; CDR3 DNA: TGTGCCAGCAGTGGAGGACAGGACGTGAACACTGAAGCTTTCTTT; CDR3 protein: CASSGGQDVNTEAFF